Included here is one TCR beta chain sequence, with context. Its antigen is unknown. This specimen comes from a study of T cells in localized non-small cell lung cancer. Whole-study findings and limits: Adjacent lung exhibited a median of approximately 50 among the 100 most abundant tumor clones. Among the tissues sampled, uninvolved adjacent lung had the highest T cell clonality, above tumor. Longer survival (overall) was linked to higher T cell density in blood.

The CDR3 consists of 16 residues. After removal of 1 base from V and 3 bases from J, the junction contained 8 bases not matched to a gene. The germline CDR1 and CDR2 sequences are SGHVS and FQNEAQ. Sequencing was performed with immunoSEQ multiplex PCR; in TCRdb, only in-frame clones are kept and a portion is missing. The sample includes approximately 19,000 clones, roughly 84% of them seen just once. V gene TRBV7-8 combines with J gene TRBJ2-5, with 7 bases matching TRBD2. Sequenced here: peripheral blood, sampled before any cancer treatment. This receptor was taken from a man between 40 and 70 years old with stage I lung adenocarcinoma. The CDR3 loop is CASSLDGGRFEETQYF. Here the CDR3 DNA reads TGTGCCAGCAGCTTAGACGGGGGGAGATTCGAAGAGACCCAGTACTTC. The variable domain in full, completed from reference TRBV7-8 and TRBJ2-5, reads GAGVSQSPRYKVAKRGQDVALRCDPISGHVSLFWYQQALGQGPEFLTYFQNEAQLDKSGLPSDRFFAERPEGSVSTLKIQRTQQEDSAVYLCASSLDGGRFEETQYFGPGTRLLVL.